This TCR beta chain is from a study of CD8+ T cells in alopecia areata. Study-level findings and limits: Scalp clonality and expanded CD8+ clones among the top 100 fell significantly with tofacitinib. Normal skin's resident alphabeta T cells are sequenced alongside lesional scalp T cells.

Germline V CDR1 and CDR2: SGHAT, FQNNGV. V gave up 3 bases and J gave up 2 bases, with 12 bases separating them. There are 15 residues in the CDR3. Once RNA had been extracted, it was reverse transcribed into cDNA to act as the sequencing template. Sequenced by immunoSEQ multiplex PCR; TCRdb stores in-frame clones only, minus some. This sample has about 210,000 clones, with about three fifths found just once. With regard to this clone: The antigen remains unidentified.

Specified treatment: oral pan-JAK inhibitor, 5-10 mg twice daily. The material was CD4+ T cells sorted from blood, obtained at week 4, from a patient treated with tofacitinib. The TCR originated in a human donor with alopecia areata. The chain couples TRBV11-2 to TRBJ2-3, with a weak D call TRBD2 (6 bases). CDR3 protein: CASSFSGLTTDTQYF. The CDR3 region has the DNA TGTGCCAGCAGCTTCAGCGGGCTAACCACAGATACGCAGTATTTT.